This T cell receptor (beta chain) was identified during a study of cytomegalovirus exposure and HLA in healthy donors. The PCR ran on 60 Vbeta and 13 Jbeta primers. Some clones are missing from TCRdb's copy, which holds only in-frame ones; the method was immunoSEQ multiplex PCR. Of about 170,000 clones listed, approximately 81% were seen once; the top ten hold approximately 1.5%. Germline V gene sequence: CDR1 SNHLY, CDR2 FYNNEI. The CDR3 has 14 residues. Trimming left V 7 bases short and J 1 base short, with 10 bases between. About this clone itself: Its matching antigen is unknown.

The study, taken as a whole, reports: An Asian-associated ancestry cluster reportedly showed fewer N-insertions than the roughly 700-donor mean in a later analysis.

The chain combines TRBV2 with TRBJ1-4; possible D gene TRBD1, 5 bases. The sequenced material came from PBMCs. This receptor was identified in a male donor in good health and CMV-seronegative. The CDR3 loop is CASNLQGTNEKLFF. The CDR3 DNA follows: TGTGCCAGCAACCTCCAGGGAACTAATGAAAAACTGTTTTTT.